This T cell receptor (beta chain) was captured by sequencing in a study of CD8 T cells in ankylosing spondylitis. Study findings and constraints: Matched ankylosing spondylitis synovial fluid reportedly showed significant enrichment of disease-linked clones. Seemingly distinctive of ankylosing spondylitis blood was a TCR beta motif formed by eight highly homologous variants.

There are a few counts of this clonotype. Its specificity is unknown. A quantitative 5'-RACE method, one with molecular barcodes, was used to make TCR beta libraries. Each CDR3 protein gets one entry after TCRdb re-called the 5' RACE reads with MiXCR. The repertoire holds a few hundred thousand distinct CDR3 sequences, around 20% seen once, with roughly a sixth in the top ten. The length of the CDR3 is 15 residues. Germline V lookup: CDR1 DFQATT, CDR2 SNEGSKA (reference sequence). V gave up 0 bases and J gave up 4 bases, with 12 bases separating them. V gene TRBV20-1 combines with J gene TRBJ2-2; TRBD2 is a possible D gene (6 bases). The sequencing sample was made of blood, either unsorted or a sorted T cell fraction (not recorded which). This TCR came from a male donor with ankylosing spondylitis. The CDR3 is CSARDAGPGTGELFF. The CDR3 nucleotides are TGCAGTGCTAGAGATGCGGGGCCGGGCACCGGGGAGCTGTTTTTT.